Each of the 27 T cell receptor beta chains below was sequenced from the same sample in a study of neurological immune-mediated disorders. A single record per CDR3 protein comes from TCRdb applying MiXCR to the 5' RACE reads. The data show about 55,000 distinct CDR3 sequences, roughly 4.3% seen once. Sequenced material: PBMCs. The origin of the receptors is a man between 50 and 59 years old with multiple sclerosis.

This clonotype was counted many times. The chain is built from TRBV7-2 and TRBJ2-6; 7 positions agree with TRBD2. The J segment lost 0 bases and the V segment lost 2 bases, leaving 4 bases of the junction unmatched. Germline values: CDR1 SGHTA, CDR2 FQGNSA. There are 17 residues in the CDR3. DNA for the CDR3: TGTGCCAGCAGCTTAAACGGACTAGACTCTGGGGCCAACGTCCTGACTTTC. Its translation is CASSLNGLDSGANVLTF.

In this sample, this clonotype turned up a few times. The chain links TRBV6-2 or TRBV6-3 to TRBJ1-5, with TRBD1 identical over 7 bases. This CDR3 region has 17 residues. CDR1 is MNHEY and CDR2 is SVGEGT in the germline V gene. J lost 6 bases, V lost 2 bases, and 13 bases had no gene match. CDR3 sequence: CASSYLGARGQGQPQHF. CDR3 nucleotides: TGTGCCAGCAGTTACCTAGGGGCTAGGGGGCAAGGTCAGCCCCAGCATTTT.

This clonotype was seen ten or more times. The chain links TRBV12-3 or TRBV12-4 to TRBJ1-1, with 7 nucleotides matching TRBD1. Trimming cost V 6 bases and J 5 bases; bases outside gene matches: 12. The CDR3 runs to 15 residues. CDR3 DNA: TGTGCCAGCAGGGAAGAACAGGGGATTTTGACTGAAGCTTTCTTT. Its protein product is CASREEQGILTEAFF.

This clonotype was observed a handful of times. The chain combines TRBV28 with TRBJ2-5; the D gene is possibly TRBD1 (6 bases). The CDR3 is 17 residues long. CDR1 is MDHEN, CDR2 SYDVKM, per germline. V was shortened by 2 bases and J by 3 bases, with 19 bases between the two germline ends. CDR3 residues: CASSLEGWTEKEETQYF. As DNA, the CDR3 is TGTGCCAGCAGTTTAGAGGGGTGGACAGAAAAAGAAGAGACCCAGTACTTC.

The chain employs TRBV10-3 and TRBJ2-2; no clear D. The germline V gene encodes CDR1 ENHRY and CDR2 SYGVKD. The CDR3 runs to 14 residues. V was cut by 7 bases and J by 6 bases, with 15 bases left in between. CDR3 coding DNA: TGTGCCATCACCCGAGACGGCTTGGCCGGGGAGCTGTTTTTT. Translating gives CAITRDGLAGELFF.

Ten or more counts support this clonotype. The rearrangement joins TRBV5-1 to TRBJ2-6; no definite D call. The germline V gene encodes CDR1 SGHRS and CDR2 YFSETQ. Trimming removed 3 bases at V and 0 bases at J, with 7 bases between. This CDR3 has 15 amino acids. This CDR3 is CASSSYSSGANVLTF. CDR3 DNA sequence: TGCGCCAGCAGCTCATACAGCTCTGGGGCCAACGTCCTGACTTTC.

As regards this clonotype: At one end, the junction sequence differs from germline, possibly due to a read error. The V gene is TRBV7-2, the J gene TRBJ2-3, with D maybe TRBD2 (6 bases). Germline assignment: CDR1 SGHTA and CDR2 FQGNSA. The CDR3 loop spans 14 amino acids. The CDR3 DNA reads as TGTGCCAGCAGCTCCGGGGTAGCGGCAGATACACAGTATTTT. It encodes CASSSGVAADTQYF.

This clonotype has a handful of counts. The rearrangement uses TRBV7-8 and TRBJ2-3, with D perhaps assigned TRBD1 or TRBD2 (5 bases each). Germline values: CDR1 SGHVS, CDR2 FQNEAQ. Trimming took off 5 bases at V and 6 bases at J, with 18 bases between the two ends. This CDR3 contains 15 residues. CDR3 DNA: TGTGCCAGCAGCGTAGACTCACATTGGGGGGATACGCAGTATTTT. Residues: CASSVDSHWGDTQYF.

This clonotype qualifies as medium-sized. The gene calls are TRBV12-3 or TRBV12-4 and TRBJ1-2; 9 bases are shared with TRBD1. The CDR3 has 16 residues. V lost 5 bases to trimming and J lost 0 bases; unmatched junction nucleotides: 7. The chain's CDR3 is CASSPGQGTANYGYTF. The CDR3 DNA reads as TGTGCCAGCAGTCCAGGACAGGGGACGGCTAACTATGGCTACACCTTC.

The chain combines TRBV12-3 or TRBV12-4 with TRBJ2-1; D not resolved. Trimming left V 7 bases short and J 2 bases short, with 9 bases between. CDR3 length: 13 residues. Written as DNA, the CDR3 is TGTGCCAGCAAGAACTCGGCCTACAATGAGCAGTTCTTC. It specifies CASKNSAYNEQFF.

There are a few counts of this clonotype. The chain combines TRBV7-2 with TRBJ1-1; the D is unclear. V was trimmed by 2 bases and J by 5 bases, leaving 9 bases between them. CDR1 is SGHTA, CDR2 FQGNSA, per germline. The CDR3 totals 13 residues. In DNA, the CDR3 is TGTGCCAGCAGCTTAATGGACGGGACTGAAGCTTTCTTT. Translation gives CASSLMDGTEAFF.

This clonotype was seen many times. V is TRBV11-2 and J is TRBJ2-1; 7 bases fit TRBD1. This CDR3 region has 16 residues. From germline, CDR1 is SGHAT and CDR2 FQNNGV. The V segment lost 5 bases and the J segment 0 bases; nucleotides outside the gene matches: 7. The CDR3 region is CASSPTRDSSYNEQFF. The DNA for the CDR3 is TGTGCCAGCAGCCCGACCCGGGACAGCTCCTACAATGAGCAGTTCTTC.

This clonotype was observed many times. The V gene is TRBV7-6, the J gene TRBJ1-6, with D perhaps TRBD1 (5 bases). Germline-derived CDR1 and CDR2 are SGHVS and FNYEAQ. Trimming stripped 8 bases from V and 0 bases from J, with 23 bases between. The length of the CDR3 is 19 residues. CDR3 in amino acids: CASFPRRTGLSSYNSPLHF. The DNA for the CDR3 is TGTGCCAGCTTTCCGAGGCGTACAGGCCTGAGCTCCTATAATTCACCCCTCCACTTT.

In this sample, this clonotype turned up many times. CDR3 in DNA: TGCAGTGCTAGGAGGGGGTCCCCTGAAGCTTTCTTT. Encoded protein: CSARRGSPEAFF. The V call is TRBV20-1, the J call TRBJ1-1; maybe TRBD1 (6 bases). V gave up 3 bases and J gave up 6 bases, with 11 bases separating them. The CDR3 runs 12 residues. Per germline, CDR1 DFQATT and CDR2 SNEGSKA (reference sequence).

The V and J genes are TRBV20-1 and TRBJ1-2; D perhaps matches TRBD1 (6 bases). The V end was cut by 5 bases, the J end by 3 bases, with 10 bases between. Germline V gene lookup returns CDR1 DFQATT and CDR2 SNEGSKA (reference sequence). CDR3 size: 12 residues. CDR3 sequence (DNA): TGCAGTGCTTCACAGGGTGACTATGGCTACACCTTC. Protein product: CSASQGDYGYTF.

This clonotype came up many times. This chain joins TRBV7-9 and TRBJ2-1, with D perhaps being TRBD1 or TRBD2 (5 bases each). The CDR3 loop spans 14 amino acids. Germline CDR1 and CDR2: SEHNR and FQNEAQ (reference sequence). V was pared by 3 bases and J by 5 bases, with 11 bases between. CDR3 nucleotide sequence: TGTGCCAGCAGCTTCAGGGTGAGGGACAATGAGCAGTTCTTC. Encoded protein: CASSFRVRDNEQFF.

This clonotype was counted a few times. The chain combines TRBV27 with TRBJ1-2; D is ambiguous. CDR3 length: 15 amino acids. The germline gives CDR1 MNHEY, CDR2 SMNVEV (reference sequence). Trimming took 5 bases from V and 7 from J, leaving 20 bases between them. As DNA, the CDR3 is TGTGCCAGCAGTCTCCTCAAGGGAAAGGCCAGTGGCTACACCTTC. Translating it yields CASSLLKGKASGYTF.

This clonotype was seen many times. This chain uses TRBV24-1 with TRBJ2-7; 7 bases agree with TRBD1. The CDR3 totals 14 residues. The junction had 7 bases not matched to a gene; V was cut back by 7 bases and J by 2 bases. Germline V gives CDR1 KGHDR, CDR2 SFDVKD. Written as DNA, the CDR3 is TGTGCCACCAGCGATCCGGGACAGCCCTACGAGCAGTACTTC. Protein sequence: CATSDPGQPYEQYF.

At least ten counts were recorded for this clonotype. CDR3 amino acids: CSAKSPDSTYEQYF. DNA for the CDR3: TGCAGTGCGAAGAGCCCCGACTCCACCTACGAGCAGTACTTC. The chain couples TRBV20-1 to TRBJ2-7; D not resolved. CDR1 is DFQATT and CDR2 is SNEGSKA in the germline V gene (reference sequence). The CDR3 sequence is 14 residues long. Between the trimmed V and J ends, which lost 6 bases and 2 bases, there was a span of 17 bases.

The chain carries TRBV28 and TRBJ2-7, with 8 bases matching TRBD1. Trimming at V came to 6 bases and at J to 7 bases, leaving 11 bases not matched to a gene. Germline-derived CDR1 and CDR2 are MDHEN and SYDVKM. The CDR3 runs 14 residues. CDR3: CASSPGQASLEQYF. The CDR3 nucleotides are TGTGCCAGCAGCCCGGGACAGGCGTCCTTGGAGCAGTACTTC.

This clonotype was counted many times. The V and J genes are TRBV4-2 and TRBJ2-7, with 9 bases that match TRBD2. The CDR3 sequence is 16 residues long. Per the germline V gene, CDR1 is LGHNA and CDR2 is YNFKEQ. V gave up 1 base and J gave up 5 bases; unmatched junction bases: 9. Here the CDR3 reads CASSQVGREGHDEQYF. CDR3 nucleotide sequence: TGTGCCAGCAGCCAAGTTGGGCGGGAGGGCCACGACGAGCAGTACTTC.

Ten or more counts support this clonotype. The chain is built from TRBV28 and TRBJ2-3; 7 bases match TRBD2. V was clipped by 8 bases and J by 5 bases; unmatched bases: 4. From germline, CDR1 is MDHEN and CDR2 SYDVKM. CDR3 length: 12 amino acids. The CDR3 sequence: CASSGGEDTQYF. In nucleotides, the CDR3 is TGTGCCAGCTCTGGGGGGGAAGATACGCAGTATTTT.

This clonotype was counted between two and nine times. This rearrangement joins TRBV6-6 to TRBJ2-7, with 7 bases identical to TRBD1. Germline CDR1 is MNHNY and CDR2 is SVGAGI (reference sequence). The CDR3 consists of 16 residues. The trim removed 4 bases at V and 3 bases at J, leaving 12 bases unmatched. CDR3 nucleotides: TGTGCCAGCAGTTGGGACAGTTCCCATACCCTCTACGAGCAGTACTTC. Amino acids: CASSWDSSHTLYEQYF.

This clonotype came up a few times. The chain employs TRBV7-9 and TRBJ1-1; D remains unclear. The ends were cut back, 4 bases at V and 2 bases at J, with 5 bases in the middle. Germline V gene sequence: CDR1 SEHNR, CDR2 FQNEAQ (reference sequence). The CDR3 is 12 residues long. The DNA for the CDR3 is TGTGCCAGCAGCTCTCGAAACACTGAAGCTTTCTTT. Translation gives CASSSRNTEAFF. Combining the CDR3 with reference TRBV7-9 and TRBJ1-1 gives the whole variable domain DTGVSQNPRHKITKRGQNVTFRCDPISEHNRLYWYRQTLGQGPEFLTYFQNEAQLEKSRLLSDRFSAERPKGSFSTLEIQRTEQGDSAMYLCASSSRNTEAFFGQGTRLTVV.

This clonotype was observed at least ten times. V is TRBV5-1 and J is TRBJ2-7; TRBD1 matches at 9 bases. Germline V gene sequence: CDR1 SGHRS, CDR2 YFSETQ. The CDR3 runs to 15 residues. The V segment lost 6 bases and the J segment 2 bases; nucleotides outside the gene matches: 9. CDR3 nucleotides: TGCGCCAGCACGGAAAGCGGACAGGGGCCCTACGAGCAGTACTTC. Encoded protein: CASTESGQGPYEQYF.

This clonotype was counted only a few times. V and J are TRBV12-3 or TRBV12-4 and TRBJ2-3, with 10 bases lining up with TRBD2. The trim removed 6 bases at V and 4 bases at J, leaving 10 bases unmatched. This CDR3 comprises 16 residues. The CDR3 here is CASSYGRLAGADTQYF. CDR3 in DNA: TGTGCCAGCAGCTATGGGCGGCTAGCGGGGGCAGATACGCAGTATTTT.

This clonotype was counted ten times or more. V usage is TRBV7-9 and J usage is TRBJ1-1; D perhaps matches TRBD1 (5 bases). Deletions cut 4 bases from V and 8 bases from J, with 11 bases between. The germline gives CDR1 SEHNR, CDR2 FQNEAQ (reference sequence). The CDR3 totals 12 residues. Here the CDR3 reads CASSSGTGEAFF. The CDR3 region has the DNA TGTGCCAGCAGCTCCGGGACCGGGGAAGCTTTCTTT.